These 23 T cell receptor beta chains were all obtained from the same sample, sequenced in a study of T cell clonality in common variable immunodeficiency (dated by TCRdb to between 2014 and 2017). Library creation used the immunoSEQ multiplex PCR assay. TCRdb's version of the immuneACCESS table is confined to in-frame rearrangements and falls short of the full clone set. An unresolved V gene accounts for under half of the shortfall where checked; the remainder is of unknown origin. The sample has 55,000 or so clones on record, with no singletons. The ten most abundant clones make up under 6.5% of the sample. Sequencing was done on a sample of peripheral blood mononuclear cells. All receptors derive from a person aged 18 to 75 in good health.

This clone was seen ten or more times. The sequenced fragment ends 3 residues before the CDR3 boundary, so the rest is inferred from the germline J gene. The chain couples TRBV4-2 to TRBJ1-6; D gene ambiguous. Germline assignment: CDR1 LGHNA and CDR2 YNFKEQ. The CDR3 sequence is 13 residues long. Trimming stripped 4 bases from V and 9 bases from J, with 10 bases between. The chain's CDR3 is CASSPTSSSPLHF. CDR3 bases read: TGTGCCAGCAGCCCGACTAGTAGTTCACCC.

This clone was detected ten times or more. The CDR3 end lies 3 residues beyond the end of the read and is filled in from the germline J gene. The chain carries TRBV19 and TRBJ2-1; D is possibly TRBD2 (5 bases). The CDR3 runs 15 residues. Germline V lookup: CDR1 LNHDA, CDR2 SQIVND (reference sequence). V was clipped by 5 bases and J by 0 bases, with 11 bases between them. CDR3 loop: CASSVSGNSYNEQFF. The CDR3 bases that were read are TGTGCCAGTAGTGTGAGCGGAAACTCCTACAATGAG.

This clone was seen many times. Sequencing ends 3 residues short of the CDR3 end; the germline J gene provides the rest. The V call is TRBV19, the J call TRBJ2-7; 7 bases map to TRBD2. With 5 bases clipped from V and 3 bases from J, the junction kept 10 bases outside the gene matches. In germline, CDR1 is LNHDA, CDR2 SQIVND (reference sequence). The CDR3 length is 15 residues. Here the CDR3 reads CASSFTSSGHYEQYF. The CDR3 DNA, read in part, is TGTGCCAGTAGTTTCACCTCTAGCGGCCACTACGAG.

This clone was observed many times. The missing CDR3 end, 3 residues past where the read stops, is filled in from the germline J gene. The chain couples TRBV12-3 or TRBV12-4 to TRBJ2-7, with 8 nucleotides matching TRBD2. This CDR3 spans 16 amino acids. The ends lost 4 bases at V and 3 bases at J; junction bases unmatched: 11. The CDR3 sequence is CASSSTGTRLLYEQYF. The CDR3 DNA, read in part, is TGTGCCAGCAGTTCAACCGGGACTAGGCTCCTCTACGAG.

This clone was recorded many times. The read terminates 3 residues before the CDR3 end, so the remaining end is supplied by the germline J gene. The chain carries TRBV7-2 and TRBJ1-2, with TRBD1 identical over 8 bases. CDR3 size: 12 residues. Germline V gene data show CDR1 as SGHTA and CDR2 as FQGNSA. The CDR3 bases that were read are TGTGCCAGCAGCCAGGGGGCGGGGGGC. This gives the protein CASSQGAGG. The entire CDR3 protein reads CASSQGAGGYTF. The entire variable domain, with the rest obtained from reference TRBV7-2 and TRBJ1-2, is as follows: GAGVSQSPSNKVTEKGKDVELRCDPISGHTALYWYRQSLGQGLEFLIYFQGNSAPDKSGLPSDRFSAERTGGSVSTLTIQRTQQEDSAVYLCASSQGAGGYTFGSGTRLTVV.

This clone came up many times. The read terminates 3 residues ahead of where the CDR3 ends, so the germline J gene completes it. This chain connects TRBV20-1 to TRBJ2-7, with a possible D match to TRBD2 (5 bases). The V gene's germline CDR1 is DFQATT and CDR2 SNEGSKA (reference sequence). Trimming cost V 1 base and J 6 bases, with 19 bases left between them. This CDR3 region has 15 residues. CDR3 sequence: CSARGLRTASSEQYF. Incomplete CDR3 DNA: TGCAGTGCTAGAGGCCTCAGGACTGCCTCTAGCGAG.

In its sample, this clone was seen many times. The observed sequence ends 3 residues before the CDR3 terminus, with the missing tail filled in from the germline J gene. V usage is TRBV19 and J usage is TRBJ2-5, with TRBD1 matching 8 bases. Germline V gene lookup returns CDR1 LNHDA and CDR2 SQIVND (reference sequence). V was pared by 4 bases and J by 5 bases, with 3 bases of the junction left unmatched. The CDR3 is 13 residues long. The CDR3 region is CASSTRTGETQYF. CDR3 DNA (partial): TGTGCCAGTAGTACCCGGACAGGGGAGACC. The entire variable domain, with the rest obtained from reference TRBV19 and TRBJ2-5, is as follows: DGGITQSPKYLFRKEGQNVTLSCEQNLNHDAMYWYRQDPGQGLRLIYYSQIVNDFQKGDIAEGYSVSREKKESFPLTVTSAQKNPTAFYLCASSTRTGETQYFGPGTRLLVL.

This clone has at least ten counts. The sample contains more than one DNA sequence encoding this CDR3. CDR3 protein: CASSQERGSGANVLTF. The CDR3 bases that were read are TGTGCCAGCAGCCAAGAAAGGGGGTCAGGGGCCAACGTC. The rearrangement joins TRBV4-2 to TRBJ2-6; weak D call: TRBD1 (6 bases). The read halts 3 residues ahead of the CDR3 end, with the missing end drawn from the germline J gene. This CDR3 is built from 16 residues. Between the trimmed V and J ends, which lost 0 bases and 4 bases, there was a span of 10 bases. The germline V gene has CDR1 LGHNA and CDR2 YNFKEQ.

This clone was found many times. From the germline J gene comes the end of the CDR3, since the read stops 3 residues before it. The chain recombines TRBV5-4 with TRBJ2-7; TRBD1 matches 8 bases. Unmatched junction bases numbered 9, after V lost 5 bases and J lost 2 bases. Germline assignment: CDR1 SGHNT and CDR2 YYREEE (reference sequence). CDR3 length equals 15 residues. This chain's CDR3 is CASRHGQGYPYEQYF. The sequenced CDR3 bases are TGTGCCAGCAGGCACGGACAGGGTTATCCCTACGAG.

This clone was recorded many times. The DNA ends 3 residues before the CDR3 does, and the rest of the CDR3 is filled in from the germline J gene. This rearrangement joins TRBV28 to TRBJ1-4; 7 nucleotides line up with TRBD1. The CDR3 runs to 14 residues. Germline assignment: CDR1 MDHEN and CDR2 SYDVKM. V lost 3 bases, J lost 8 bases, and 6 bases stayed unmatched. The CDR3 bases that were read are TGTGCCAGCAGTTTGTACAGGGGTGGAGAAAAA. Its protein product is CASSLYRGGEK. The complete CDR3 reads CASSLYRGGEKLFF.

Ten or more counts support this clone. The CDR3 sequence is CASSSHARGVGQGEQFF. CDR3 DNA, as far as it was read: TGTGCCAGCAGTTCACACGCTCGGGGCGTCGGACAGGGTGAG. This chain uses TRBV6-7 with TRBJ2-1; TRBD1 matches 8 bases. The CDR3 goes on 3 residues after the read ends, and that part is filled in from the germline J gene. TRBV6-7 is known as an ORF, though its function is uncertain. Germline trimming cut 4 bases from V and 9 bases from J; bases unmatched to any gene: 17. The CDR3 spans 17 residues.

This clone was detected many times. Read sequence stops 3 residues before the CDR3 end, and the germline J gene provides the missing end. The J gene is TRBJ2-1, the V gene TRBV19; TRBD2 matches 9 bases. The CDR3 runs to 16 residues. Per germline, CDR1 LNHDA and CDR2 SQIVND (reference sequence). The ends lost 5 bases at V and 9 bases at J; junction bases unmatched: 14. Partial CDR3 DNA: TGTGCCAGTAGTCCCCATCCCGGGACTAGCCCTGGTGAG. This encodes CASSPHPGTSPGE. The whole CDR3 protein is CASSPHPGTSPGEQFF.

This clone was counted at least ten times. The sequenced fragment ends 3 residues before the CDR3 boundary, so the rest is inferred from the germline J gene. The chain links TRBV20-1 to TRBJ2-1, with D possibly TRBD2 on 5 matching bases. Germline CDR1 DFQATT, CDR2 SNEGSKA (reference sequence). The CDR3 loop spans 15 amino acids. V gave up 6 bases and J gave up 0 bases, with 15 bases separating them. Incomplete CDR3 DNA: TGCAGTGCCAAGAGAGGGCGTAACTCCTACAATGAG. It translates to CSAKRGRNSYNE. From start to end, the CDR3 is CSAKRGRNSYNEQFF.

This clone was seen repeatedly, ten times or more. With the read ending 3 residues before the CDR3 end, the germline J gene is used to fill in that end. V and J are TRBV29-1 and TRBJ2-1; possibly TRBD1 for D (5 bases). Germline CDR1 is SQVTM and CDR2 is ANQGSEA. Trimming removed 5 bases at V and 4 bases at J, with 6 bases between. This CDR3 contains 11 residues. The CDR3 sequence is CSVYRYNEQFF. The sequenced part of the CDR3 DNA is TGCAGCGTTTACAGGTACAATGAG.

This clone appeared many times. The observed sequence ends 3 residues before the CDR3 terminus, with the missing tail filled in from the germline J gene. The gene calls are TRBV9 and TRBJ2-1; 8 nucleotides line up with TRBD1. The J segment lost 7 bases and the V segment lost 2 bases, leaving 8 bases of the junction unmatched. Germline V gene sequence: CDR1 SGDLS, CDR2 YYNGEE. The length of the CDR3 is 15 residues. Partial CDR3 DNA: TGTGCCAGCAGCGTGAATACAGGGGGATGGAATGAG. Translating it yields CASSVNTGGWNE. The full-length CDR3 reads as CASSVNTGGWNEQFF.

Ten or more counts support this clone. The read falls 3 residues short of the CDR3 end, and the missing part is taken from the germline J gene. The chain is built from TRBV7-2 and TRBJ2-3; D gene ambiguous. Germline CDR1 SGHTA, CDR2 FQGNSA. V dropped 7 bases and J dropped 6 bases, with 5 bases sitting between them. The CDR3 length is 10 residues. The CDR3 reads CASNQDTQYF. Incomplete CDR3 DNA: TGTGCCAGCAACCAGGATACG.

This clone was recorded many times. The CDR3 end falls 3 residues outside the read, so it is completed with the germline J gene. The V gene is TRBV20-1, the J gene TRBJ2-2; D unresolved. Germline values: CDR1 DFQATT, CDR2 SNEGSKA (reference sequence). There are 11 residues in the CDR3. Trimming cost V 3 bases and J 5 bases, with 4 bases left between them. CDR3 bases read: TGCAGTGCTAGCGGGACCGGGGAG. The encoded protein is CSASGTGE. The whole CDR3 is CSASGTGELFF.

Sample share makes this clone medium-sized. Coverage ceases 3 residues before the CDR3 finishes, and the germline J gene fills in the end. The chain combines TRBV20-1 with TRBJ2-3, with D hard to call. The V and J ends lost 5 bases and 4 bases respectively, with 13 bases between them. This CDR3 has 13 residues. CDR1 and CDR2 from the germline V gene are DFQATT and SNEGSKA (reference sequence). The CDR3 DNA, read in part, is TGCAGTGCTGACCAGGAATCGTCAGATACG. This sequence encodes CSADQESSDT. The full CDR3 is CSADQESSDTQYF.

This clone occurred many times. With the read ending 3 residues before the CDR3 end, the germline J gene is used to fill in that end. This chain joins TRBV18 and TRBJ2-7; TRBD1 matches 7 bases. The CDR3 totals 15 residues. The germline V gene encodes CDR1 KGHSH and CDR2 LQKENI. V lost 2 bases, J lost 0 bases, and 4 bases stayed unmatched. The CDR3 sequence is CASSPGTGVSYEQYF. The CDR3 bases that were read are TGTGCCAGCTCACCAGGAACAGGGGTCTCCTACGAG.

This clone has at least ten counts. The sequenced fragment ends 3 residues before the CDR3 boundary, so the rest is inferred from the germline J gene. The chain carries TRBV2 and TRBJ2-3, with D tentatively TRBD2 (6 bases). CDR3 length equals 15 residues. Trimming stripped 4 bases from V and 5 bases from J, with 16 bases between. Germline loops: CDR1 SNHLY, CDR2 FYNNEI. The CDR3 bases that were read are TGTGCCAGCAGTGTGGGGGGAGTTTTTTTAGATACG. Protein sequence: CASSVGGVFLDT. The full CDR3 sequence reads CASSVGGVFLDTQYF.

This clone was detected many times. The CDR3 end is not reached by the read, which stops 3 residues before it; the germline J gene fills it in. The chain employs TRBV5-1 and TRBJ2-2; 12 positions match TRBD2. V was clipped by 3 bases and J by 3 bases; unmatched bases: 6. Germline lookup yields CDR1 SGHRS and CDR2 YFSETQ. CDR3 length equals 17 residues. The CDR3 spells CASSSLLAGGYTGELFF. CDR3 DNA, as far as it was read: TGCGCCAGCAGCTCTCTACTAGCGGGAGGTTACACCGGGGAG.

This clone was detected ten times or more. The read ends 3 residues shy of where the CDR3 ends; the end is completed using the germline J gene. The V call is TRBV20-1, the J call TRBJ1-5; TRBD1 is a possible D gene (6 bases). The germline gives CDR1 DFQATT, CDR2 SNEGSKA (reference sequence). The CDR3 sequence is 15 residues long. Trimming stripped 6 bases from V and 0 bases from J, with 15 bases between. The CDR3 protein is CSARKGVFSNQPQHF. CDR3 DNA, as far as it was read: TGCAGTGCCAGAAAGGGGGTGTTTAGCAATCAGCCC.

As to this clone: The read finishes 3 residues shy of the CDR3 end, and the germline J gene is used to complete it. This CDR3 is also generated by other DNA sequences in the sample. The chain carries TRBV7-2 and TRBJ2-1, with TRBD1 identical over 7 bases. The CDR3 loop spans 15 amino acids. Germline CDR1 reads SGHTA; CDR2 reads FQGNSA. Unmatched junction bases numbered 9, after V lost 5 bases and J lost 5 bases. This chain's CDR3 is CASSARGQENNEQFF. The CDR3 DNA, read in part, is TGTGCCAGCAGCGCCCGTGGACAGGAAAACAATGAG.